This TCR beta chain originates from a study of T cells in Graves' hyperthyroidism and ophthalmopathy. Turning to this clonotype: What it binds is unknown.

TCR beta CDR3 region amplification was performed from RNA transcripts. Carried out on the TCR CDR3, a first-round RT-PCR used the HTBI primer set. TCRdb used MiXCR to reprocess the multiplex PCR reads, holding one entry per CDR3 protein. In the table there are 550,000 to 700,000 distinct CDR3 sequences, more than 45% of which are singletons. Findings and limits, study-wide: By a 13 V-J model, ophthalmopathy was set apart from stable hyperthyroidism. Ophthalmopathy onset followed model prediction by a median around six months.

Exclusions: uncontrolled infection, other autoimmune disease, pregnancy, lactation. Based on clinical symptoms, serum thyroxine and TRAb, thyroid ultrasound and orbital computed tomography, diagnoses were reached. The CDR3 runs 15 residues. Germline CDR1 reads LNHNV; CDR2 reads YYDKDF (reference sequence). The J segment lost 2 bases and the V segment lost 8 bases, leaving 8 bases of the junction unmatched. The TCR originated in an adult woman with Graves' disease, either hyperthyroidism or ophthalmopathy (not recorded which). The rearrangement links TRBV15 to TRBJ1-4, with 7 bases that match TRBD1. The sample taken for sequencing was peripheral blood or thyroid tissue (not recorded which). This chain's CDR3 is CATLRGDSTNEKLFF. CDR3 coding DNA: TGTGCCACCCTCAGGGGGGACTCGACTAATGAAAAACTGTTTTTT.